Given below is one T cell receptor beta chain in context. Its recognized antigen is unknown. No base quality information exists; no much larger clone differs at one position. In the germline V gene, CDR1 corresponds to MDHEN and CDR2 to SYDVKM. V is reduced by 6 bases and J by 2 bases, leaving a spacing of 13 bases between them. From cysteine to phenylalanine, the CDR3 is 14 amino acids long. Kept here is only the CDR3 DNA, which spans 42 bases and is read in frame from base 1. This specimen belongs to a study of T cell responses to AZD1222 COVID-19 vaccine (dated by TCRdb to the early 2020s). Background for the entire study: TCR sequencing was performed for 230 to 250 trial participants, of whom around 210 were given two doses of AZD1222 and 26 were given two doses of MenACWY control vaccine. Trial participants were enrolled into age subgroups of 18-55, 56-69 and 70-plus years, which contained 148, 28 and 57 TCR-sequenced participants, respectively. Overall results and qualifications from the work: Reportedly, almost half of the unique spike-specific TCRs recognized epitopes lying outside the regions that are mutated in the B.1.351 and B.1.1.7 variants. The vaccine-associated CD4 TCRs covered the entire spike protein, and the dominant responses fell in regions 160-218 and 743-854. Conclusions about previously exposed vaccinees are limited because only five or six AZD1222 recipients were SARS-CoV-2 seropositive at baseline. Spike-specific TCR breadth and depth rose significantly after two AZD1222 doses compared with day 0 and with MenACWY recipients. In the small 56-69-year group, the increase in depth fell short of significance, most likely because of low power. Participants were mostly white British and included more females than males, and it was suggested by the authors that clonal diversity may have been underestimated. Because no samples from the day 14 peak response were available, repertoires could be characterized only after the peak T cell response.

The CDR3 regions of human TCRbeta chains were analyzed by immunosequencing. Regarding the original processing steps: TCRs in the repertoires were matched against a reference library of SARS-CoV-2-specific TCRs that had been generated with the MIRA antigen-specificity platform. Breadth meant the fraction of unique TCRs that were SARS-CoV-2-associated, whereas depth meant the fraction of total T cells that were SARS-CoV-2-associated. Each spike-specific TCR was assigned to its reactive spike region and to a CD4 or CD8 class using the MIRA data. Log10-transformed breadth and depth values were compared by one-way ANOVA with Sidak's multiple comparisons tests. TCRdb stores this immuneACCESS table with in-frame sequences only. Part of the clones is absent; in the studies checked, under half of the shortfall reflects unresolved V genes, and no reason is known for the rest. V and J calls and clone size follow that table, whereas D and trimming were derived from the DNA. A total of under 90,000 clones appear in this sample, around 82% of them only once. 1.3% of the sample is in the top ten clones.

The sample's time point, from its label and the paper: about 28 days (+/-7) after the second vaccine dose. AZD1222 recipients with second doses at about 4 weeks or about 12 weeks were pooled, because spike-specific TCR depth and breadth did not differ between schedules. The vaccinee samples were drawn from two UK trials, COV001 and COV002, one of which was a single-blind randomized controlled phase 2/3 trial testing AZD1222 (ChAdOx1 nCoV-19) in healthy adults. Trial participant PBMC samples were collected at day 0 and day 28 after the second dose for TCRbeta chain sequencing. Sequencing was performed on peripheral blood, taken 28 days after the second AZD1222 dose. This receptor was identified in an adult who received the AZD1222 COVID-19 vaccine. The rearrangement joined TRBV28 to TRBJ2-5; the D gene could be TRBD1 or TRBD2, each one agreeing over 5 bases. For the CDR3, the sequence is CASSLGAEQETQYF. Read as DNA, the sequence is TGTGCCAGCAGCCTCGGGGCGGAACAAGAGACCCAGTACTTC.